The rows below give T cell receptor beta chains drawn from one sample of a study of T cell changes during pregnancy in multiple sclerosis. Clones were read by immunoSEQ multiplex PCR, and TCRdb kept only the in-frame ones, dropping some. This table holds under 95,000 clones, 94% found once. The sample consisted of peripheral blood, taken in the second trimester of pregnancy. Source of these receptors: a female donor in good health, enrolled as a control in a pregnancy study. CDR3s include the opening cysteine and the closing phenylalanine or tryptophan. A D gene is named only where the DNA matches it firmly. Size is omitted from some rows. Given values are once, few, many or a class for expanded clones.

cdr3_nt	cdr3_aa	clone_size	j_call	d_call	v_call
TGTGCCAGCAGCTTGGTGGGACAGGTTGGGTACGAGCAGTACTTC	CASSLVGQVGYEQYF	-	TRBJ2-7	TRBD1	TRBV5-8
TGTGCCAGCAGTCCACTTCGGGAGTCCTCTGGAAACACCATATATTTT	CASSPLRESSGNTIYF	-	TRBJ1-3	-	TRBV27
TGTGCCATCAGTGAGTCGAAGAGCCCTCCGAGTTTT	CAISESKSPPSF	few	TRBJ1-3	-	TRBV10-3
TGCGCCAGCAGCCAACCACCCCTTAGACAGAACACGGGACTAGCGACCTACGAGCAGTACTTC	CASSQPPLRQNTGLATYEQYF	-	TRBJ2-7	TRBD2	TRBV4-1
TGTGCCAGCAGCCAGGGACTAACCCGCACAGATACGCAGTATTTT	CASSQGLTRTDTQYF	-	TRBJ2-3	TRBD2	TRBV9
TGCAGCGGAGAATCCCTCCGAGACAGGTCGAGAGGCTACACCTTC	CSGESLRDRSRGYTF	-	TRBJ1-2	-	TRBV29-1
TGTGCCAGCAGTTCGCCAGGGGTCCCCTCCTACGAGCAGTACTTC	CASSSPGVPSYEQYF	-	TRBJ2-7	-	TRBV28
TGTGCCAGTAGCATCTACAATGAGCAGTTCTTC	CASSIYNEQFF	-	TRBJ2-1	-	TRBV19
TGTGCCAGTAGTACCCAGGGCGCGGACTACGAGCAGTACTTC	CASSTQGADYEQYF	once	TRBJ2-7	-	TRBV19
TGTGCCAGCAGCCTCGGACTACTCTCCTCTTACGAGCAGTACTTC	CASSLGLLSSYEQYF	-	TRBJ2-7	-	TRBV6-5
TGCGCCAGCAGCTTTGACAGTAGCAATGAAAAACTGTTTTTT	CASSFDSSNEKLFF	-	TRBJ1-4	-	TRBV5-1
TGTGCCAGCAGCCGCCCTAGTTACGACGAGCAGTACTTC	CASSRPSYDEQYF	-	TRBJ2-7	-	TRBV28
TGTGCCAGCAGCCAAGGCCGGACAGGGGTAGAGACCCAGTACTTC	CASSQGRTGVETQYF	-	TRBJ2-5	TRBD1	TRBV16
TGCGCCAGCAGTAGAAGGGGCCCTCTCCAAGAGACCCAGTACTTC	CASSRRGPLQETQYF	-	TRBJ2-5	-	TRBV5-1
TGTGCCAGCAGTCGGGACATGGATCAGCCCCAGCATTTT	CASSRDMDQPQHF	-	TRBJ1-5	-	TRBV6-6
TGCGCCAGCAGCCAACAGCGGGAGGAATCCGAGCAGTACTTC	CASSQQREESEQYF	-	TRBJ2-7	TRBD2	TRBV4-1
TGTGCCAGCAGCTCCTCCTCAGGGATCACCTACAATGAGCAGTTCTTC	CASSSSSGITYNEQFF	-	TRBJ2-1	-	TRBV7-2
TGTGCCAGCAGCCAAGCCGGACTAGCGTCCGAGCAGTACTTC	CASSQAGLASEQYF	-	TRBJ2-7	TRBD2	TRBV4-2
TGTGCCAGCGAATGGCAGGGGTCGGATACGCAGTATTTT	CASEWQGSDTQYF	-	TRBJ2-3	-	TRBV2
TGTGCCAGCAGCTTGGGCGACCCAGGGGCCGGGGAACTGTTTTTT	CASSLGDPGAGELFF	-	TRBJ2-2	-	TRBV5-4
TGTGCCAGCGGAGGAGTTGGGGAGCTGTTTTTT	CASGGVGELFF	-	TRBJ2-2	-	TRBV6-6
TGCGCCAGCAGCCAAGGGGAGTTTAACTACGAGCAGTACTTC	CASSQGEFNYEQYF	-	TRBJ2-7	-	TRBV4-1
TGTGCCAGTAGACCCGGGACACCTAGCAATCAGCCCCAGCATTTT	CASRPGTPSNQPQHF	once	TRBJ1-5	-	TRBV19
TGTGCCAGCAGCTTAGACGGGAGAGCAGATACGCAGTATTTT	CASSLDGRADTQYF	few	TRBJ2-3	-	TRBV7-9
TGTGCCAGCAGTCGGGACAGGGACAATCAGCCCCAGCATTTT	CASSRDRDNQPQHF	-	TRBJ1-5	TRBD1	TRBV27
TGTGCCAGCAGTTTAAGGAGCGGCAATGAGCAGTTCTTC	CASSLRSGNEQFF	once	TRBJ2-1	-	TRBV27
TGTGCCAGCAGCTTAGACAGGGGATTGGTAAATGAGCAGTTCTTC	CASSLDRGLVNEQFF	-	TRBJ2-1	TRBD1	TRBV7-2
TGCGCCAGCAGTCCAACGGGACTAAGCACAGATACGCAGTATTTT	CASSPTGLSTDTQYF	-	TRBJ2-3	TRBD2	TRBV4-1
TGTGCCATCAGACGAGGGAGTGACACTGAAGCTTTCTTT	CAIRRGSDTEAFF	few	TRBJ1-1	-	TRBV10-3
TGCGCCAGCAGCCCGAGGGTGGGCGGGGAGCTGTTTTTT	CASSPRVGGELFF	-	TRBJ2-2	-	TRBV5-1
TGCGCCAGCAGCTTGTCCGGGAGTCGAACCGGGGAGCTGTTTTTT	CASSLSGSRTGELFF	-	TRBJ2-2	-	TRBV5-1
TGTGCCAGCAGCCAAGGGGCGACCGGTTCACCCCTCCACTTT	CASSQGATGSPLHF	-	TRBJ1-6	-	TRBV14
TGTGCCAGCAGTGATCCGGGACAGGGAACCTACGAGCAGTACTTC	CASSDPGQGTYEQYF	-	TRBJ2-7	TRBD1	TRBV2